This T cell receptor beta chain is from a study of blood T cell repertoires in COVID-19. In the study overall: Researchers got acute and convalescent COVID-19 samples from the United States, Italy and Spain. The cDNA or gDNA used as material had been derived from T cells, B-cell-depleted T cells, or PBMCs.

Deletions cut 4 bases from V and 6 bases from J, with 18 bases between. The CDR3 length is 15 residues. The germline V gene has CDR1 MDHEN and CDR2 SYDVKM. As handled by the study authors: Reference gene primer amplification yielded estimated nucleated cell counts. TCRdb's copy holds only in-frame clones and misses some; the assay was immunoSEQ multiplex PCR. V and J calls and clone size are given by that table; D and trimming were obtained from the DNA. Altogether approximately 310,000 clones are present, roughly 91% being singletons, with the ten largest covering 1%. The clonotype originates from a man aged 45 to 65 with active or convalescent COVID-19. The chain employs TRBV28 and TRBJ1-1; D is ambiguous. The source material was peripheral blood. The CDR3 region has the DNA TGTGCCAGCAGTTCTCCTAGCGTTGGGAGCCCTGAAGCTTTCTTT. As protein: CASSSPSVGSPEAFF.